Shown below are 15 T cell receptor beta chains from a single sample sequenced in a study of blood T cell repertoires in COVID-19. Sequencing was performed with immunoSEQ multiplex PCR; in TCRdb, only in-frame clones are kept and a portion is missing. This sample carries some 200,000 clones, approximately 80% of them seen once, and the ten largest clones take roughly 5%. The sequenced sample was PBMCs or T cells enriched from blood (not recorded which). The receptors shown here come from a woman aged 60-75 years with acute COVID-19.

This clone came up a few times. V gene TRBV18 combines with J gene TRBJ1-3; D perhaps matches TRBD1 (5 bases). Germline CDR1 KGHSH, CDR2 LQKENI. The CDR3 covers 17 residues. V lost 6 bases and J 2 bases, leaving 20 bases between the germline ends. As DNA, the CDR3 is TGTGCCAGCTCCCGACCAAGCAGGGCTTCCGCTGGAAACACCATATATTTT. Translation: CASSRPSRASAGNTIYF.

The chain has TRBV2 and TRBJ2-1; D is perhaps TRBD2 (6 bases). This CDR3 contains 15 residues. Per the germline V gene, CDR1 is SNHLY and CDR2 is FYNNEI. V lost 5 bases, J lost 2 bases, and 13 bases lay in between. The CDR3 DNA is TGTGCCAGCAGTCTGCTGGGGGGAACCTACAATGAGCAGTTCTTC. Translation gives CASSLLGGTYNEQFF.

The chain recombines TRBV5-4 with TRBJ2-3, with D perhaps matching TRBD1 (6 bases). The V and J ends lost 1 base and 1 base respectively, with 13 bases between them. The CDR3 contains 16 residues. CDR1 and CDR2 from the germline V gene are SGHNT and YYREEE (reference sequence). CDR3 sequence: CASSLTGGAGTDTQYF. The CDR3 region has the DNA TGTGCCAGCAGCTTGACTGGGGGCGCGGGCACAGATACGCAGTATTTT.

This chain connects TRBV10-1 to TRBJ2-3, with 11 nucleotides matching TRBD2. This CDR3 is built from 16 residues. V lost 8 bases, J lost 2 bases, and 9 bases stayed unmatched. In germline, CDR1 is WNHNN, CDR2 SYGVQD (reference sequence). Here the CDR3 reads CASGPLAGGHTDTQYF. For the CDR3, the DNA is TGCGCCAGCGGGCCCCTAGCGGGAGGACACACAGATACGCAGTATTTT.

The chain's CDR3 is CASSLTGDSYEQYV. The CDR3, as DNA: TGTGCCAGCAGCTTAACAGGGGACTCCTACGAGCAGTACGTC. The chain combines TRBV5-4 with TRBJ2-7, with 7 bases identical to TRBD1. The CDR3 runs to 14 residues. V was pared by 2 bases and J by 0 bases, with 2 bases of the junction left unmatched. CDR1 is SGHNT and CDR2 is YYREEE in the germline V gene (reference sequence).

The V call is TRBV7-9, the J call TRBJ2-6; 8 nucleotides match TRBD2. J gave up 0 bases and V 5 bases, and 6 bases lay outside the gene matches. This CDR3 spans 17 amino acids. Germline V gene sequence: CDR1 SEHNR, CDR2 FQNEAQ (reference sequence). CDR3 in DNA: TGTGCCAGCAGCAAAACTAGCGGAAGCTCTGGGGCCAACGTCCTGACTTTC. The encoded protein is CASSKTSGSSGANVLTF.

The CDR3 spells CATSDGTGAYNSPLHF. CDR3 in DNA: TGTGCCACCAGTGACGGGACAGGGGCGTATAATTCACCCCTCCACTTT. The V gene is TRBV24-1, the J gene TRBJ1-6, with TRBD1 identical over 10 bases. Losses at the gene ends were 4 bases for V and 4 bases for J; bases not matched to a gene: 3. The CDR3 loop spans 16 amino acids. In germline, CDR1 is KGHDR, CDR2 SFDVKD.

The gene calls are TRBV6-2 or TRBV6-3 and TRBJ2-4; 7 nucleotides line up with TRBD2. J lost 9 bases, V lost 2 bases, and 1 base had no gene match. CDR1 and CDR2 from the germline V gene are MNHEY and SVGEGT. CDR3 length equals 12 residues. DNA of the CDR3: TGTGCCAGCAGTTACAGGGAGGGCATTCAGTACTTC. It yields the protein CASSYREGIQYF.

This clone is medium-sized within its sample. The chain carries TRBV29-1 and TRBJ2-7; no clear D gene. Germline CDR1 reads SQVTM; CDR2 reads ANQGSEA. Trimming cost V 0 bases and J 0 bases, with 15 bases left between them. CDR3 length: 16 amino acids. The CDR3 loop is CSVEDVGSDRSYEQYF. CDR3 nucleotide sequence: TGCAGCGTTGAAGATGTCGGGTCCGACCGCTCCTACGAGCAGTACTTC.

CDR3 coding DNA: TGTGCCAGCAGTTCCTCCAGGATGGTCAATGAGCAGTTCTTC. Translated, it gives CASSSSRMVNEQFF. The V call is TRBV6-5, the J call TRBJ2-1, with no clear D. Germline values: CDR1 MNHEY, CDR2 SVGAGI. There are 14 residues in the CDR3. V was cut by 4 bases and J by 6 bases, with 13 bases left in between.

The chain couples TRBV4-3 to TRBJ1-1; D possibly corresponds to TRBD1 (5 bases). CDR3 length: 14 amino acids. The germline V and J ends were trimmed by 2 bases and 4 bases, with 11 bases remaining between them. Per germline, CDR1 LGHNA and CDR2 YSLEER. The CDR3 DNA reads TGCGCCAGCAGCCAAACGGGGGGGATCACTGAAGCTTTCTTT. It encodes CASSQTGGITEAFF.

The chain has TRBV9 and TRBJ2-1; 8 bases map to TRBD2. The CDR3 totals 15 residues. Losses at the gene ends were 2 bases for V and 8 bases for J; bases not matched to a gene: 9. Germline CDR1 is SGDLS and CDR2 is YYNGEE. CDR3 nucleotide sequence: TGTGCCAGCAGCGTGGGAACTAGCGGATGGGATGAGCAGTTCTTC. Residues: CASSVGTSGWDEQFF.

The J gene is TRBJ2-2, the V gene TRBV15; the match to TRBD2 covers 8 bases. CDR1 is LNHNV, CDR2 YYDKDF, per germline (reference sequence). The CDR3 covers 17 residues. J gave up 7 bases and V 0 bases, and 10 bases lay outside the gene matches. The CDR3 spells CATSRDPAGVLGGELFF. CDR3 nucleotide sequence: TGTGCCACCAGCAGAGATCCAGCGGGGGTGCTCGGCGGGGAGCTGTTTTTT. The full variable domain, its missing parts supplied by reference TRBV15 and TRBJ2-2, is DAMVIQNPRYQVTQFGKPVTLSCSQTLNHNVMYWYQQKSSQAPKLLFHYYDKDFNNEADTPDNFQSRRPNTSFCFLDIRSPGLGDTAMYLCATSRDPAGVLGGELFFGEGSRLTVL.

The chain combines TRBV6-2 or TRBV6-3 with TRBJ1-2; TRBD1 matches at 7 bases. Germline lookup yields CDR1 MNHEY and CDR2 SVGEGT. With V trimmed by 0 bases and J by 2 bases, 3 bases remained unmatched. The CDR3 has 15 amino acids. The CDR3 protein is CASSYSTGRNYGYTF. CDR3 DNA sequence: TGTGCCAGCAGTTACTCGACAGGGCGGAACTATGGCTACACCTTC.

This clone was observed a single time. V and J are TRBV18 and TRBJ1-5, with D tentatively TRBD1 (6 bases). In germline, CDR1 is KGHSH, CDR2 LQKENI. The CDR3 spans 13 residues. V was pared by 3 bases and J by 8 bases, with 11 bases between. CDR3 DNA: TGTGCCAGCTCACCCCAGGGGATGGAGCCCCAGCATTTT. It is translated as CASSPQGMEPQHF.